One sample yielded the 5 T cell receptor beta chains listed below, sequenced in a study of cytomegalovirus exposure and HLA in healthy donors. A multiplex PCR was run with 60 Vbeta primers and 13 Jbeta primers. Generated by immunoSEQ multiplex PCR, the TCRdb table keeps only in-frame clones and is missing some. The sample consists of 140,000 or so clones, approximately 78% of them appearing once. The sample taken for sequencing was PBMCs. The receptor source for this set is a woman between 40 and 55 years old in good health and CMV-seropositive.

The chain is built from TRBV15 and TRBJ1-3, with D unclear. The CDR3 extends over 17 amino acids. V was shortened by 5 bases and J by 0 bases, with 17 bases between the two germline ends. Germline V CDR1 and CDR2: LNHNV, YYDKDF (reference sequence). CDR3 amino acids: CATSGTAGRDSGNTIYF. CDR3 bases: TGTGCCACCAGCGGAACGGCCGGACGGGACTCTGGAAACACCATATATTTT.

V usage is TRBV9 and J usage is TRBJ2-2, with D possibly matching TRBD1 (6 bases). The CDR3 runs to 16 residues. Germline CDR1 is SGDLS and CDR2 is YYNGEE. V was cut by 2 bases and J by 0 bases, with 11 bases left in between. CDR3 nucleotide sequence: TGTGCCAGCAGCGTGGGGACACACGCGAACACCGGGGAGCTGTTTTTT. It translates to CASSVGTHANTGELFF. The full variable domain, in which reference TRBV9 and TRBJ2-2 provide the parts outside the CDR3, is DSGVTQTPKHLITATGQRVTLRCSPRSGDLSVYWYQQSLDQGLQFLIQYYNGEERAKGNILERFSAQQFPDLHSELNLSSLELGDSALYFCASSVGTHANTGELFFGEGSRLTVL.

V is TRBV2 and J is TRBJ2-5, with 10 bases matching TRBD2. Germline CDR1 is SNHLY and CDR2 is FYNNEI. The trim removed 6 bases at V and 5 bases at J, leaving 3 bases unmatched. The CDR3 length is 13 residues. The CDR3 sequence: CASSGTSEETQYF. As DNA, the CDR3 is TGTGCCAGCAGCGGGACTAGCGAGGAGACCCAGTACTTC.

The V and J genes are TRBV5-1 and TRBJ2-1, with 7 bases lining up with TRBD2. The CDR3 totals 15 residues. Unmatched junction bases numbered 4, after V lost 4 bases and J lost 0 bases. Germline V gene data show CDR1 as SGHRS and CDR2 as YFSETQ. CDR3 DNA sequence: TGCGCCAGCAGCAGTACGGGAGGCTCCTACAATGAGCAGTTCTTC. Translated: CASSSTGGSYNEQFF.

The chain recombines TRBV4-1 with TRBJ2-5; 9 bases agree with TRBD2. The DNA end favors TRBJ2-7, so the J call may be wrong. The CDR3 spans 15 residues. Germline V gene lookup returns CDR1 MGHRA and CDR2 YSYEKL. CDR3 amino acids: CASSLTSGRSYEQYF. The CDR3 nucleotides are TGCGCCAGCAGCCTCACAAGCGGGAGGTCCTACGAGCAGTACTTC.